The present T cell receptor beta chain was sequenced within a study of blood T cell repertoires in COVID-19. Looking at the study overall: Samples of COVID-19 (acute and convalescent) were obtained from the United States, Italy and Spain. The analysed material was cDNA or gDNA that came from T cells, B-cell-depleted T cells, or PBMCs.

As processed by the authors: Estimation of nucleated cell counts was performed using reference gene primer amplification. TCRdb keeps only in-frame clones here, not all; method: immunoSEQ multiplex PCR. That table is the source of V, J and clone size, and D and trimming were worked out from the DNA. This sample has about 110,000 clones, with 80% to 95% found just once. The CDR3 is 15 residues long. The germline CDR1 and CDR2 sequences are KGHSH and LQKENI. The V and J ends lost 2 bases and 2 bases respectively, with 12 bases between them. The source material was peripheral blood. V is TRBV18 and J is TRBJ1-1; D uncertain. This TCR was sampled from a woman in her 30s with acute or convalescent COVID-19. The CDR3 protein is CASSPSRVVNTEAFF. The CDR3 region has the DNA TGTGCCAGCTCACCATCCCGGGTAGTAAACACTGAAGCTTTCTTT.